The TCR beta chain under discussion was sequenced for a study of T cell repertoires in cytomegalovirus infection. Study details: Evidence of both CMV infection and a matching HLA type came from public TCR beta signatures.

MiXCR, applied by TCRdb to the reads, yields one record per CDR3 protein. This sample yields 500,000 or so distinct CDR3 sequences, of which about 15% are seen a single time; roughly a quarter belongs to the top ten. Germline V CDR1 and CDR2: MNHEY, SMNVEV (reference sequence). The CDR3 covers 13 residues. Losses at the gene ends were 0 bases for V and 8 bases for J; bases not matched to a gene: 1. This clonotype was seen many times. The receptor was isolated from a human donor in good health (CMV status not recorded). Some clones in this sample may be carry-over from other donors' samples. The sample comprised CD8+ T cells from PBMCs. The chain employs TRBV27 and TRBJ1-1; the match to TRBD1 covers 9 bases. The CDR3 bases are TGTGCCAGCAGTTTATCAGGACAGGGGGAAGCTTTCTTT. This gives the protein CASSLSGQGEAFF.